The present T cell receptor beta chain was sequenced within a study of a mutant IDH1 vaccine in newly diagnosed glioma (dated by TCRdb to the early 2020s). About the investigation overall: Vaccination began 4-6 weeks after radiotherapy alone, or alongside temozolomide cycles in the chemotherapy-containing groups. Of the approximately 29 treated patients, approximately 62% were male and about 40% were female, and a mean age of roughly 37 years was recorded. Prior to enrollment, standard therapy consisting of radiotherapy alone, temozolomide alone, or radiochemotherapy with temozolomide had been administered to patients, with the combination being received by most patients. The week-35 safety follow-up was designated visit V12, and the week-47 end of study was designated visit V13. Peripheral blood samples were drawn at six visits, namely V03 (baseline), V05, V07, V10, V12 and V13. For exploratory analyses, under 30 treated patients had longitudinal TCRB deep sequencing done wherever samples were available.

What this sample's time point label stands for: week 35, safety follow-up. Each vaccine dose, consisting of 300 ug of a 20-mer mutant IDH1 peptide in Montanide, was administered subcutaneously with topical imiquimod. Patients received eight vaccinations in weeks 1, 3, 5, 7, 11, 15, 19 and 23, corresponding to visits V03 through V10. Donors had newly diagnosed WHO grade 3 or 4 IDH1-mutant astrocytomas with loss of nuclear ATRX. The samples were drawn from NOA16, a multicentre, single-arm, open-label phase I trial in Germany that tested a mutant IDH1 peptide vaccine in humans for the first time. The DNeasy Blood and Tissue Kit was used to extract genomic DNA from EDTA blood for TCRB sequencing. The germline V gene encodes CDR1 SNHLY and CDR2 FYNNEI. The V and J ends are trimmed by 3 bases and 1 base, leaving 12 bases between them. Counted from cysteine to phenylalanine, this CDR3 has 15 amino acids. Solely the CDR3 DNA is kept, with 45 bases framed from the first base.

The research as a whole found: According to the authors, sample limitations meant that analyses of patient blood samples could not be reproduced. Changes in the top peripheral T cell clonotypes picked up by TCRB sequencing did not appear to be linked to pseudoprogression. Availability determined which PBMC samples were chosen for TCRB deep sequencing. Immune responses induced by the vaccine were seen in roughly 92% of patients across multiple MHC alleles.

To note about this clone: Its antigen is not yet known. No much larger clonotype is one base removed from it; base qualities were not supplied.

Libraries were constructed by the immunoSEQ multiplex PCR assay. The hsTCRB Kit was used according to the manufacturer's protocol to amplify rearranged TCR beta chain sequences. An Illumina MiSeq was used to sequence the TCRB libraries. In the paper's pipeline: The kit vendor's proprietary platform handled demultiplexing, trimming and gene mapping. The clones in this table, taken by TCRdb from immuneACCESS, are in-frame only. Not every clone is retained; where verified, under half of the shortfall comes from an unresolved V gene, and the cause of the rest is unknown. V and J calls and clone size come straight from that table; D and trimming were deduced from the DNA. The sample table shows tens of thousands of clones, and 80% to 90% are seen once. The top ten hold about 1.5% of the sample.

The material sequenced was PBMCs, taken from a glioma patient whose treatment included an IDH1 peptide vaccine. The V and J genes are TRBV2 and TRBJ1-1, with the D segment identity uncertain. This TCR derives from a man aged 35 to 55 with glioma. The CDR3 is CASSDDTGRNTEAFF. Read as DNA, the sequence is TGTGCCAGCAGTGACGATACCGGGAGGAACACTGAAGCTTTCTTT.